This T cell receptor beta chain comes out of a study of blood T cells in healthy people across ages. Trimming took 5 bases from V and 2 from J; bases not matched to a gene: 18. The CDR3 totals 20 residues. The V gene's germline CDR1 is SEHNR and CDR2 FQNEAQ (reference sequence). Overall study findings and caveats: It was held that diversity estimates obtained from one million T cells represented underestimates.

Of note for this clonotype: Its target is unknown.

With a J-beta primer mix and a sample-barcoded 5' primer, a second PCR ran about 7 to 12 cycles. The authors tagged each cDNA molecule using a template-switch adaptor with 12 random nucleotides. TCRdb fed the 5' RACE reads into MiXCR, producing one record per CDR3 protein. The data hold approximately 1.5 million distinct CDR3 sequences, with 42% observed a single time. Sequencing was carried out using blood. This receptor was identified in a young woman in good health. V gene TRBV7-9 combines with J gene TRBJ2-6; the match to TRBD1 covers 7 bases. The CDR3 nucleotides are TGTGCCAGCAGCCAAGATTTAGGGACAGCGCGGACCCCTGGGGCCAACGTCCTGACTTTC. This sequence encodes CASSQDLGTARTPGANVLTF.